These 30 T cell receptor beta chains came from one sample sequenced in a study of blood T cells in healthy people across ages. A second roughly 7 to 12 cycle PCR used barcoded and J-beta primers. TCRdb re-called the 5' RACE reads through MiXCR, storing one row per CDR3 protein. The table has hundreds of thousands of distinct CDR3 sequences, roughly 25% seen once; the top ten hold 9.4%. These records were also assigned to another study, of T cells of mothers and their children.

The sample comprised blood. The receptors were gathered from a boy between 5 and 17 years old in good health.

This clonotype was detected only a few times. The V call is TRBV15, the J call TRBJ2-5; D is undetermined. Between the trimmed V and J ends, which lost 3 bases and 4 bases, there was a span of 15 bases. CDR1 and CDR2 from the germline V gene are LNHNV and YYDKDF (reference sequence). This CDR3 is 15 amino acids long. CDR3 coding DNA: TGTGCCACCAGCAGCGGCAGGATGCATGGAGAGACCCAGTACTTC. The encoded protein is CATSSGRMHGETQYF.

The rearrangement uses TRBV7-2 and TRBJ2-1; tentatively, D is TRBD2 (6 bases). The J call is doubtful: the DNA matches TRBJ2-5 better. In germline, CDR1 is SGHTA, CDR2 FQGNSA. The CDR3 is 15 amino acids. The CDR3 region has the DNA TGTGCCAGCGCCCCGAGAGCAACGGGAGAAGAGACCCAGTACTTC. It yields the protein CASAPRATGEETQYF.

The rearrangement links TRBV3-1 to TRBJ2-5, with D tentatively TRBD2 (6 bases). The length of the CDR3 is 16 residues. Trimming removed 0 bases at V and 5 bases at J, with 16 bases between. Germline loops: CDR1 LGHDT, CDR2 YNNKEL (reference sequence). Written as DNA, the CDR3 is TGTGCCAGCAGCCAAGATAGGCTGACTAGGGTGGAGACCCAGTACTTC. This codes for CASSQDRLTRVETQYF.

This clonotype showed up just a few times. The rearrangement uses TRBV20-1 and TRBJ2-7; D call uncertain. In germline, CDR1 is DFQATT, CDR2 SNEGSKA (reference sequence). V lost 1 base and J 2 bases, leaving 12 bases between the germline ends. CDR3 length equals 14 residues. The CDR3 DNA reads as TGCAGTGCTAGAGCTGCTAGTAACGCCTACGAGCAGTACTTC. Translation: CSARAASNAYEQYF.

This clonotype was counted between two and nine times. The CDR3 is CASSHNRGGSYGYTF. Written as DNA, the CDR3 is TGCGCCAGCAGCCACAACCGGGGGGGCTCCTATGGCTACACCTTC. V usage is TRBV4-1 and J usage is TRBJ1-2; D is possibly TRBD1 (6 bases). The CDR3 totals 15 residues. With 3 bases removed from V and 4 bases from J, the gap between germline ends came to 15 bases. Per the germline V gene, CDR1 is MGHRA and CDR2 is YSYEKL.

This clonotype was seen a few times. This rearrangement joins TRBV24-1 to TRBJ2-4; no reliable D call. This CDR3 spans 11 amino acids. Germline V gives CDR1 KGHDR, CDR2 SFDVKD. Trimming shortened V by 9 bases and J by 4 bases, and 6 bases separated the two germline ends. The CDR3 DNA sequence: TGTGCCACCTCCGCAAAAAACATTCAGTACTTC. As protein: CATSAKNIQYF.

The chain carries TRBV19 and TRBJ2-3, with 7 bases fitting TRBD1. The assigned J gene may be wrong: the sequence end matches TRBJ1-5 better. The CDR3 sequence is 15 residues long. The germline gives CDR1 LNHDA, CDR2 SQIVND (reference sequence). CDR3 DNA: TGTGCCAGTACCTCAGACAGGGTGAGCACAGATACGCAGCATTTT. This translates into CASTSDRVSTDTQHF.

The V and J genes are TRBV4-1 and TRBJ1-4, with 7 positions matching TRBD1. V gave up 5 bases and J gave up 7 bases; unmatched junction bases: 7. The CDR3 is 14 amino acids. The V gene's germline CDR1 is MGHRA and CDR2 YSYEKL. CDR3 in DNA: TGCGCCAGCAGCGCCCACAGGGGCGGTGAAAAACTGTTTTTT. Translating it yields CASSAHRGGEKLFF.

In this sample, this clonotype turned up a few times. This chain uses TRBV29-1 with TRBJ2-5; 7 bases are shared with TRBD2. The CDR3 runs 14 residues. The trim removed 6 bases at V and 4 bases at J, leaving 11 bases unmatched. From germline, CDR1 is SQVTM and CDR2 ANQGSEA. CDR3 sequence reads: CSVLPSGTGETQYF. CDR3 coding DNA: TGCAGCGTCTTACCTAGCGGCACGGGAGAGACCCAGTACTTC.

Worth noting for this clonotype: Relative to the germline gene, one junction end is altered; a read error may explain this. This sequence joins TRBV11-3 and TRBJ2-3; 12 bases fit TRBD2. This CDR3 is built from 15 residues. CDR1 is SGHNT and CDR2 is YENEEA in the germline V gene. The chain's CDR3 is CASSLSTSGGDTRYF. In DNA form, the CDR3 reads TGTGCCAGCAGCTTATCGACTAGCGGGGGAGATACGCGGTATTTT.

This clonotype was observed a few times. The CDR3 loop reads CASSLGERTTQYF. The DNA for the CDR3 is TGTGCCAGCAGTTTAGGCGAGCGAACGACCCAGTACTTC. This sequence joins TRBV27 and TRBJ2-5, with D unclear. CDR1 MNHEY and CDR2 SMNVEV come from the germline V gene (reference sequence). CDR3 size: 13 residues. Trimming took off 2 bases at V and 7 bases at J, with 11 bases between the two ends.

The chain links TRBV7-9 to TRBJ2-2, with 8 nucleotides matching TRBD2. Germline loops: CDR1 SEHNR, CDR2 FQNEAQ (reference sequence). The CDR3 has 16 residues. V dropped 3 bases and J dropped 1; count of bases not matched to a gene: 4. CDR3 in DNA: TGTGCCAGCAGCTTTATTAGCGGGAAGAACACCGGGGAGCTGTTTTTT. Translating it yields CASSFISGKNTGELFF.

A few counts support this clonotype. This may be a read error: a much more frequent sequence differs by one nucleotide. The genes are TRBV6-5 and TRBJ2-1; possibly TRBD1 or TRBD2 for D (5 bases each). V was cut by 2 bases and J by 8 bases, with 13 bases left in between. CDR1 and CDR2 from the germline V gene are MNHEY and SVGAGI. The CDR3 is 14 amino acids. CDR3 nucleotide sequence: TGTGCCAGCAGTTACCTGGGACCAGCGGATGAGCAGTTCTTC. This encodes CASSYLGPADEQFF.

The CDR3 loop reads CASSEWTGLTGELFF. DNA of the CDR3: TGTGCCAGCAGCGAATGGACAGGGCTCACCGGGGAGCTGTTTTTT. The rearrangement uses TRBV5-6 and TRBJ2-2; 8 nucleotides line up with TRBD1. This CDR3 has 15 amino acids. V dropped 4 bases and J dropped 4; count of bases not matched to a gene: 6. The germline CDR1 and CDR2 sequences are SGHDT and YYEEEE. Together with reference TRBV5-6 and TRBJ2-2, the CDR3 gives the full variable domain: DAGVTQSPTHLIKTRGQQVTLRCSPKSGHDTVSWYQQALGQGPQFIFQYYEEEERQRGNFPDRFSGHQFPNYSSELNVNALLLGDSALYLCASSEWTGLTGELFFGEGSRLTVL.

The CDR3 DNA reads as TGCGCCAGCAGCCAAACGAGGGAAACCCGGAACTCCTACGAGCAGTACTTC. It translates to CASSQTRETRNSYEQYF. V is TRBV4-1 and J is TRBJ2-7, with TRBD2 as a possible D gene (5 bases). V dropped 2 bases and J dropped 0 bases, with 17 bases sitting between them. The germline gives CDR1 MGHRA, CDR2 YSYEKL. The CDR3 spans 17 residues.

The gene calls are TRBV5-1 and TRBJ2-1, with a possible D match to TRBD1 (5 bases). Germline lookup yields CDR1 SGHRS and CDR2 YFSETQ. The CDR3 is 16 amino acids. V lost 3 bases to trimming and J lost 4 bases, with 17 bases between them. CDR3 nucleotides: TGCGCCAGCAGCTCCGACAGTGACCCTCGTTACAATGAGCAGTTCTTC. This translates into CASSSDSDPRYNEQFF. The variable domain in full, completed from reference TRBV5-1 and TRBJ2-1, reads KAGVTQTPRYLIKTRGQQVTLSCSPISGHRSVSWYQQTPGQGLQFLFEYFSETQRNKGNFPGRFSGRQFSNSRSEMNVSTLELGDSALYLCASSSDSDPRYNEQFFGPGTRLTVL.

Only a few counts were recorded for this clonotype. The chain joins TRBV7-9 to TRBJ2-1; no firm D call. The better agreement between TRBJ2-5 and the DNA end casts doubt on the J call. The CDR3 is made up of 15 amino acids. CDR1 SEHNR and CDR2 FQNEAQ come from the germline V gene (reference sequence). The CDR3 nucleotides are TGTGCCAGCAGCCTCCACAGTGGGGAAGCAGAGACCCAGTACTTC. Protein sequence: CASSLHSGEAETQYF.

The chain employs TRBV19 and TRBJ2-7, with D perhaps assigned TRBD1 or TRBD2 (5 bases each). Per germline, CDR1 LNHDA and CDR2 SQIVND (reference sequence). The CDR3 sequence is 14 residues long. Trimming cost V 7 bases and J 2 bases, with 15 bases left between them. Here the CDR3 DNA reads TGTGCCAGTACCGACGGGGACCGCACCTACGAGCAGTACTTC. This encodes CASTDGDRTYEQYF.

This chain joins TRBV11-1 and TRBJ2-7; 7 nucleotides align to TRBD1. Trimming at V came to 5 bases and at J to 2 bases, leaving 9 bases not matched to a gene. CDR3 length: 15 residues. The V gene's germline CDR1 is SGHAT and CDR2 FQDESV (reference sequence). The CDR3 protein is CASSPTTGKAYEQYF. The CDR3, as DNA: TGTGCCAGCAGCCCCACGACAGGGAAGGCCTACGAGCAGTACTTC.

The CDR3 DNA is TGCAGTGCGGTAGCTAACTATGGCTACACCTTC. Translation: CSAVANYGYTF. This chain connects TRBV20-1 to TRBJ1-2; D gene ambiguous. The CDR3 is made up of 11 amino acids. V lost 6 bases and J 0 bases, leaving 5 bases between the germline ends. The V gene's germline CDR1 is DFQATT and CDR2 SNEGSKA (reference sequence).

This rearrangement joins TRBV6-6 to TRBJ1-2, with TRBD1 identical over 8 bases. Germline CDR1 and CDR2: MNHNY and SVGAGI (reference sequence). CDR3 length: 15 residues. V shed 2 bases and J 4 bases; nucleotides not matched to a gene: 6. The chain's CDR3 is CASSYPQGAGYGYTF. Here the CDR3 DNA reads TGTGCCAGCAGTTACCCTCAGGGGGCGGGCTATGGCTACACCTTC.

This clonotype was seen a few times. The chain carries TRBV29-1 and TRBJ2-3, with 8 positions matching TRBD2. CDR1 and CDR2 (germline): SQVTM, ANQGSEA. The CDR3 sequence is 14 residues long. The J segment lost 4 bases and the V segment lost 7 bases, leaving 10 bases of the junction unmatched. The CDR3 region is CSGGAGEVADTQYF. The DNA for the CDR3 is TGCAGCGGGGGAGCGGGAGAAGTTGCAGATACGCAGTATTTT.

The genes are TRBV6-1 and TRBJ2-7; D is possibly TRBD1 or TRBD2 (6 bases each). CDR1 and CDR2 from the germline V gene are MNHNS and SASEGT. Trimming cost V 6 bases and J 3 bases, with 18 bases left between them. The CDR3 covers 15 residues. CDR3 sequence: CASSRGQYRLYEQYF. CDR3 DNA sequence: TGTGCCAGCAGCCGGGGGCAATACCGCCTCTACGAGCAGTACTTC.

The chain combines TRBV28 with TRBJ1-4; D unclear. CDR1 and CDR2 (germline): MDHEN, SYDVKM. Trimming stripped 4 bases from V and 5 bases from J, with 8 bases between. The CDR3 loop spans 13 amino acids. Here the CDR3 reads CASSSRRNEKLFF. The CDR3 DNA is TGTGCCAGCAGTTCCCGGAGGAATGAAAAACTGTTTTTT.

This clonotype showed up just a few times. V and J are TRBV4-2 and TRBJ2-1; possibly TRBD2 for D (5 bases). Trimming pared 1 base from V and 7 bases from J, leaving 8 bases between. Germline lookup yields CDR1 LGHNA and CDR2 YNFKEQ. The CDR3 runs 13 residues. CDR3: CASSQGRGNEQFF. In nucleotides, the CDR3 is TGTGCCAGCAGCCAAGGACGCGGGAATGAGCAGTTCTTC.

Only a few counts were recorded for this clonotype. The chain joins TRBV6-2 or TRBV6-3 to TRBJ2-5; D is ambiguous. CDR3 length equals 14 residues. Trimming left V 2 bases short and J 5 bases short, with 12 bases between. Germline assignment: CDR1 MNHEY and CDR2 SVGEGT. The chain's CDR3 is CASSYTKHRETQYF. The CDR3 DNA reads as TGTGCCAGCAGTTACACAAAGCACCGGGAGACCCAGTACTTC.

This chain links TRBV7-9 with TRBJ1-3; 8 bases line up with TRBD1. The CDR3 extends over 17 amino acids. V lost 0 bases to trimming and J lost 2 bases; unmatched junction nucleotides: 6. CDR1 is SEHNR and CDR2 is FQNEAQ in the germline V gene (reference sequence). The CDR3 here is CASSLAPRTGTGNTIYF. CDR3 sequence (DNA): TGTGCCAGCAGCTTAGCGCCTCGGACAGGGACTGGAAACACCATATATTTT.

This clonotype was found a few times. The V call is TRBV12-5, the J call TRBJ2-7; TRBD1 is a possible D gene (6 bases). Per germline, CDR1 LGHNT and CDR2 FRNRAP. The CDR3 contains 14 residues. The V gene lost 7 bases and the J gene lost 5 bases, with 18 bases spanning the gap. The CDR3 sequence: CASARGGVLNEQYF. DNA of the CDR3: TGTGCTAGTGCCCGAGGGGGAGTGTTGAACGAGCAGTACTTC.

Note on this clonotype: Compared with germline, one end of the junction differs, possibly owing to a read error. The chain uses TRBV4-1 and TRBJ1-4, with 10 bases that match TRBD1. The CDR3 runs 16 residues. Germline V gene data show CDR1 as MGHRA and CDR2 as YSYEKL. The CDR3 spells CASSLGGQGINVKLFF. CDR3 DNA: TGCGCCAGCAGCCTAGGGGGACAGGGGATTAATGTAAAACTGTTTTTT.

In this sample, this clonotype turned up a few times. This sequence joins TRBV7-9 and TRBJ2-2; D not certain. With 5 bases removed from V and 3 bases from J, the gap between germline ends came to 7 bases. This CDR3 has 13 amino acids. CDR1 is SEHNR, CDR2 FQNEAQ, per germline (reference sequence). Here the CDR3 reads CASSDWDTGELFF. Written as DNA, the CDR3 is TGTGCCAGCAGCGACTGGGACACCGGGGAGCTGTTTTTT.